The clone carrying this T cell receptor (beta chain) has a handful of counts. Germline V gene data show CDR1 as LNHDA and CDR2 as SQIVND (reference sequence). The germline V and J ends were trimmed by 1 base and 3 bases, with 6 bases remaining between them. This CDR3 comprises 14 residues. The data were obtained in a study of somatic mutations in cytotoxic T cells in rheumatoid arthritis. Study-level information: Patient blood, which was peripheral blood collected as 30 ml EDTA, was drawn right after diagnosis and before any treatment started.

The repertoire was sequenced with immunoSEQ multiplex PCR; TCRdb's copy has only in-frame clones and lacks some. This table has more than 11,000 clones, 65% to 85% appearing once. Sequencing input: CD8+ T cells sorted from blood. The V call is TRBV19, the J call TRBJ2-2; the D gene could be TRBD1 or TRBD2 (5 bases each). This TCR was recovered from an adult with rheumatoid arthritis. CDR3 amino acids: CASSIGDHTGELFF. The DNA of the CDR3 is TGTGCCAGTAGTATAGGGGACCACACCGGGGAGCTGTTTTTT.